This TCR beta chain was obtained from a study of T cell responses to AZD1222 COVID-19 vaccine. CDR1 and CDR2 (germline): SGHRS, YFSETQ. The CDR3 has 14 amino acids. V was clipped by 4 bases and J by 9 bases, with 17 bases between them. Study-wide points: White British ancestry dominated among donors, who included more females, and clonal diversity was possibly underestimated. An increase in Spike-specific TCR breadth and depth was observed after two AZD1222 doses.

As to this clone: The target antigen is unknown.

Some clones are missing from TCRdb's copy, which holds only in-frame ones; the method was immunoSEQ multiplex PCR. The profile covers approximately 140,000 clones, with more than 90% appearing a single time and 2.5% to 3.5% taken by the ten largest. Second-dose intervals near 4 or 12 weeks were combined. The chain recombines TRBV5-1 with TRBJ1-5; possible D gene TRBD1, 5 bases. The source of this sequence is an adult who received the AZD1222 COVID-19 vaccine. Specimen: peripheral blood, collected 28 days after the second AZD1222 dose. In nucleotides, the CDR3 is TGCGCCAGCAGCCCCACGGGACCTCTCGGGCCCCAGCATTTT. Protein product: CASSPTGPLGPQHF.